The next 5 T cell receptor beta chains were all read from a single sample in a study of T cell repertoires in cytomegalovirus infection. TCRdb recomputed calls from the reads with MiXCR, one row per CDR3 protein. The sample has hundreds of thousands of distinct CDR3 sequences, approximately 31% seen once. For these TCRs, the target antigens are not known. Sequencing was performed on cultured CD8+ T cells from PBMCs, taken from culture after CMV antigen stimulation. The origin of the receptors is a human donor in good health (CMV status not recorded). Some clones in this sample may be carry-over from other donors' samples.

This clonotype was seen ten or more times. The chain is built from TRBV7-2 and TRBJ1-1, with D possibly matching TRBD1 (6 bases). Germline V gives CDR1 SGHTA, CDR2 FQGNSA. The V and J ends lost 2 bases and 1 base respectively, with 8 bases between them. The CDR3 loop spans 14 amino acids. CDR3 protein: CASSLTRGNTEAFF. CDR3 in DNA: TGTGCCAGCAGCTTAACCAGGGGGAACACTGAAGCTTTCTTT. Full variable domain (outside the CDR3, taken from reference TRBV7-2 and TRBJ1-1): GAGVSQSPSNKVTEKGKDVELRCDPISGHTALYWYRQSLGQGLEFLIYFQGNSAPDKSGLPSDRFSAERTGGSVSTLTIQRTQQEDSAVYLCASSLTRGNTEAFFGQGTRLTVV.

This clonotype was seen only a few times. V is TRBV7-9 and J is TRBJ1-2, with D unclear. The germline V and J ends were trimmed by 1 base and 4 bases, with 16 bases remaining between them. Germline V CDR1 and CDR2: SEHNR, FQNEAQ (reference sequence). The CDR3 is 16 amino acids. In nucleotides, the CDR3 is TGTGCCAGCAGCTTAGAGTCTTCCGGGAACCCCTATGGCTACACCTTC. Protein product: CASSLESSGNPYGYTF. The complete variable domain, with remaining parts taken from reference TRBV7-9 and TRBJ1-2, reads DTGVSQNPRHKITKRGQNVTFRCDPISEHNRLYWYRQTLGQGPEFLTYFQNEAQLEKSRLLSDRFSAERPKGSFSTLEIQRTEQGDSAMYLCASSLESSGNPYGYTFGSGTRLTVV.

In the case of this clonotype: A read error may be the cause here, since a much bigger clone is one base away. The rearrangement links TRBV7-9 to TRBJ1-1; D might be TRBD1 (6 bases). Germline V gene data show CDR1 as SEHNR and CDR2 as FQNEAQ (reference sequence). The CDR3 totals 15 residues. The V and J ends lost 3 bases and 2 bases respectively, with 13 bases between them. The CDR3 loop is CASSFGGQVNTEAFF. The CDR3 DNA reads TGTGCCAGCAGCTTTGGGGGGCAGGTCAACACTGAAGCTTTCTTT.

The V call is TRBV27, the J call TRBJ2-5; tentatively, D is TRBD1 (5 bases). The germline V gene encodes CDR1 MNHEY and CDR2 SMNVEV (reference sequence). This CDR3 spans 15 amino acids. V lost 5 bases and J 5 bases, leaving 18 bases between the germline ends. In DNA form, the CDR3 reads TGTGCCAGCAGTCTTGGCAGGGCCTCCCTGGAGACCCAGTACTTC. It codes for CASSLGRASLETQYF.

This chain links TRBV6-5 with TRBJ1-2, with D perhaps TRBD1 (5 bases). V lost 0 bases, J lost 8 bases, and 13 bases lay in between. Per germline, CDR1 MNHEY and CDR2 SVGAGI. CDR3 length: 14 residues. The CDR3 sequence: CASSYSNGGRGYTF. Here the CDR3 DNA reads TGTGCCAGCAGTTACTCAAATGGGGGAAGAGGCTACACCTTC.